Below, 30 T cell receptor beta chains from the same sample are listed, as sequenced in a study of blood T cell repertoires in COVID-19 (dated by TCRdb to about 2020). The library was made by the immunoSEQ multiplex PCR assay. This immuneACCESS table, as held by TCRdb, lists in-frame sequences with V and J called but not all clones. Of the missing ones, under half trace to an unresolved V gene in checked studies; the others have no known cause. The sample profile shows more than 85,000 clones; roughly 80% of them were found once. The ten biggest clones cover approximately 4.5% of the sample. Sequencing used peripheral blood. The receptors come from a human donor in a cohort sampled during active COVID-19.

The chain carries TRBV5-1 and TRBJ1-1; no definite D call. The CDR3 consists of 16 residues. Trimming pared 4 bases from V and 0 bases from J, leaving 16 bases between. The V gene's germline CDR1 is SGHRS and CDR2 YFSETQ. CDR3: CASSPSRGSLNTEAFF. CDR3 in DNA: TGCGCCAGCAGCCCGTCCCGGGGTTCTTTGAACACTGAAGCTTTCTTT.

CDR3 protein: CASTSVTGGSMNEQFF. The CDR3 region has the DNA TGTGCCAGCACCTCCGTAACAGGGGGCTCTATGAATGAGCAGTTCTTC. The V and J genes are TRBV7-6 and TRBJ2-1; 9 bases map to TRBD1. The CDR3 is made up of 16 amino acids. CDR1 SGHVS and CDR2 FNYEAQ come from the germline V gene. J lost 7 bases, V lost 7 bases, and 14 bases had no gene match.

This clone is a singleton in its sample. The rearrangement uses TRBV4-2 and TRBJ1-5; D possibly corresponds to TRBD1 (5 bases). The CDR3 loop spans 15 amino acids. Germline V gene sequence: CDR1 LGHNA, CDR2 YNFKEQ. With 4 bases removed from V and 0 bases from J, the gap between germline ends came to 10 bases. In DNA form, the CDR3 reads TGTGCCAGCAGCCTCGTGACAGATAGCAATCAGCCCCAGCATTTT. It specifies CASSLVTDSNQPQHF.

The CDR3: CATSDSRTGSQPQHF. The CDR3 bases are TGTGCCACCAGTGATTCCCGGACAGGAAGTCAGCCCCAGCATTTT. This chain links TRBV24-1 with TRBJ1-5; 7 nucleotides align to TRBD1. The CDR3 contains 15 residues. Germline CDR1 and CDR2: KGHDR and SFDVKD. J was trimmed by 6 bases and V by 2 bases; bases with no gene match: 6.

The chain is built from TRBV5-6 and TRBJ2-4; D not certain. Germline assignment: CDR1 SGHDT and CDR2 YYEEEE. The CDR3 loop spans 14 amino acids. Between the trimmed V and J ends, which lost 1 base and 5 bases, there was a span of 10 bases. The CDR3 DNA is TGTGCCAGCAGCTTGTCAGCGAGGCAAAACATTCAGTACTTC. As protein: CASSLSARQNIQYF.

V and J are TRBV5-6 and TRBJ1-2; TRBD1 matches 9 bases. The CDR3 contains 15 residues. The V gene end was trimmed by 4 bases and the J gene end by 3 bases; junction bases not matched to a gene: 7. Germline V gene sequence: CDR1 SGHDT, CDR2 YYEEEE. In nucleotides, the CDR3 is TGTGCCAGCAGCCTAAACAGGGGGCCGGACTATGGCTACACCTTC. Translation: CASSLNRGPDYGYTF.

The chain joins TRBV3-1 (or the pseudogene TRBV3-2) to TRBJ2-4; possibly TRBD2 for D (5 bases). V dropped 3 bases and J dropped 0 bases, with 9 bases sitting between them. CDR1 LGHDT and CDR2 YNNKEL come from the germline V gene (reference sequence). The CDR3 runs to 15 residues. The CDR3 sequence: CASSHSGGAKNIQYF. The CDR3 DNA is TGTGCCAGCAGCCATTCCGGAGGAGCCAAAAACATTCAGTACTTC.

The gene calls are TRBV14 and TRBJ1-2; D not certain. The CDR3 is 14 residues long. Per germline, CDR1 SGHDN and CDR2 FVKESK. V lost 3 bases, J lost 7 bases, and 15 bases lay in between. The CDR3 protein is CASSQSGPLGGYTF. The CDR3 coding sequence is TGTGCCAGCAGCCAGTCGGGTCCGCTTGGTGGCTACACCTTC.

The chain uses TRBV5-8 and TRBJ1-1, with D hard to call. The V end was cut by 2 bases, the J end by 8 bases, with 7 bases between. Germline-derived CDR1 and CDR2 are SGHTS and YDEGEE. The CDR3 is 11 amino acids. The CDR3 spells CASSFSTEAFF. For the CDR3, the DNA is TGTGCCAGCAGCTTTTCTACGGAAGCTTTCTTT.

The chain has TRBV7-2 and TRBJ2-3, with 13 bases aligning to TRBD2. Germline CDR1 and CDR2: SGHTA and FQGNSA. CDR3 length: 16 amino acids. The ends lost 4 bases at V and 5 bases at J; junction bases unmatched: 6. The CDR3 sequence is CASSSRTSGGGDTQYF. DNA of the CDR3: TGTGCCAGCAGCTCCCGGACTAGCGGGGGAGGAGATACGCAGTATTTT.

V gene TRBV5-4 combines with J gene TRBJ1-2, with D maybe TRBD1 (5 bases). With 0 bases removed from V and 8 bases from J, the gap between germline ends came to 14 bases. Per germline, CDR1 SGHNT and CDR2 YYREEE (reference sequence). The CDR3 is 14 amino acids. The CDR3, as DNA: TGTGCCAGCAGCTTGGAGGTCAGGGTTGGAGGCTACACCTTC. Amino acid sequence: CASSLEVRVGGYTF.

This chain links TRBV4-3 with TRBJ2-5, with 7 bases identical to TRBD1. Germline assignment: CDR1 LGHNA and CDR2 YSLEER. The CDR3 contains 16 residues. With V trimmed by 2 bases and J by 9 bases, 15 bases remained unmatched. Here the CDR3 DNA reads TGCGCCAGCAGCCAAAGGGGGCAGTCCTCATATTCGGCCCAGTACTTC. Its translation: CASSQRGQSSYSAQYF.

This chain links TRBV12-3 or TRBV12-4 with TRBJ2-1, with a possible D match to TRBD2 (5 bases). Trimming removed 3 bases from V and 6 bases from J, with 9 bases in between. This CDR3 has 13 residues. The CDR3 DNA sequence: TGTGCCAGCAGTTTCGGACTGACCAATGAGCAGTTCTTC. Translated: CASSFGLTNEQFF.

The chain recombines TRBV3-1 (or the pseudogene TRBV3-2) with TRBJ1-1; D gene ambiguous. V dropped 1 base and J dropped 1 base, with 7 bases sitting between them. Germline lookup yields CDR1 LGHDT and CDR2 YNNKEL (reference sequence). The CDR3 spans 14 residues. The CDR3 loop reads CASSQGVANTEAFF. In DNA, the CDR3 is TGTGCCAGCAGCCAAGGGGTAGCGAACACTGAAGCTTTCTTT.

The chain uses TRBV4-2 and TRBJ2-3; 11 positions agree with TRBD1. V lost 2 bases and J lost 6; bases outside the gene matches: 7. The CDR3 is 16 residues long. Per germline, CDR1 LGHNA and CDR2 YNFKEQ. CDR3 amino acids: CASSQLSGTGGDTQYF. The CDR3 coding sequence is TGTGCCAGCAGCCAACTCTCCGGGACAGGGGGGGATACGCAGTATTTT.

The CDR3 sequence is CASSLGTSGENTGELFF. In DNA, the CDR3 is TGTGCCAGCAGCCTAGGGACTAGCGGGGAGAACACCGGGGAGCTGTTTTTT. The genes are TRBV7-3 and TRBJ2-2; 13 bases are shared with TRBD2. The CDR3 contains 17 residues. The V and J ends lost 5 bases and 1 base, in that order; junction bases with no gene match: 4. Germline V gene sequence: CDR1 SGHTA, CDR2 FQGTGA.

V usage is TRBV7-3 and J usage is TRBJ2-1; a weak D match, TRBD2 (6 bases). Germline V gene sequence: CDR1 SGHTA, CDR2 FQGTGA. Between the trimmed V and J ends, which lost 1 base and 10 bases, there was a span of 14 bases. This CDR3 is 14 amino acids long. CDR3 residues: CASSLKGLRSEQFF. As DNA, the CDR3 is TGTGCCAGCAGCTTAAAGGGACTTAGGTCAGAGCAGTTCTTC.

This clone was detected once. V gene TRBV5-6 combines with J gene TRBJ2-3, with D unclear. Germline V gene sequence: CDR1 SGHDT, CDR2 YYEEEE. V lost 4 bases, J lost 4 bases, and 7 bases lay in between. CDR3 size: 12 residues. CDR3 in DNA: TGTGCCAGCAGCCAGAGGTCAGATACGCAGTATTTT. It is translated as CASSQRSDTQYF.

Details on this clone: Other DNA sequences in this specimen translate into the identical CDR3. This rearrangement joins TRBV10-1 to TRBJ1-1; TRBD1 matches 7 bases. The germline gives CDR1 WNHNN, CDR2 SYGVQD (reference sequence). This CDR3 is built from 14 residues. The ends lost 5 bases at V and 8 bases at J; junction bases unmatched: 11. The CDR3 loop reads CASSYRGQLGEAFF. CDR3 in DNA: TGCGCCAGCAGTTACAGGGGACAACTGGGAGAAGCTTTCTTT.

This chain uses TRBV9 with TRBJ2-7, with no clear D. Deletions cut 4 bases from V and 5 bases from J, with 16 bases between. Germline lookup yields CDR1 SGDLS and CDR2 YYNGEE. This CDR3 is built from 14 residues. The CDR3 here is CASSPSTFKHEQYF. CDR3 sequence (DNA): TGTGCCAGCAGCCCCTCGACTTTCAAGCACGAGCAGTACTTC.

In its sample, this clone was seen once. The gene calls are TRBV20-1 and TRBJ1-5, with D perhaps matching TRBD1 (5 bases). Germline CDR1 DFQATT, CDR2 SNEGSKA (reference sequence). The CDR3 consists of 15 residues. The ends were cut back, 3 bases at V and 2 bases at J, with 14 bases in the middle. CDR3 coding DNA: TGCAGTGCTAGTTTGGAGGGGATAGGCAATCAGCCCCAGCATTTT. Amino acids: CSASLEGIGNQPQHF.

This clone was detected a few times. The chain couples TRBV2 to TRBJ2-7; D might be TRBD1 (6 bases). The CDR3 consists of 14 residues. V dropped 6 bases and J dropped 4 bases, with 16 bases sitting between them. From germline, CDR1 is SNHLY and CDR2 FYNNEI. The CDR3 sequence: CASSTQGQKYEQYF. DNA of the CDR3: TGTGCCAGCAGCACCCAGGGACAAAAATACGAGCAGTACTTC.

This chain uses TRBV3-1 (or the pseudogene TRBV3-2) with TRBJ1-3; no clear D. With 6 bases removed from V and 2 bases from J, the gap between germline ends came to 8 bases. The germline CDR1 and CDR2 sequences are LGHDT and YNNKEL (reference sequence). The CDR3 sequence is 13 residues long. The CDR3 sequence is CASRPLPGNTIYF. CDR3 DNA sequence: TGTGCCAGCAGGCCACTCCCTGGAAACACCATATATTTT.

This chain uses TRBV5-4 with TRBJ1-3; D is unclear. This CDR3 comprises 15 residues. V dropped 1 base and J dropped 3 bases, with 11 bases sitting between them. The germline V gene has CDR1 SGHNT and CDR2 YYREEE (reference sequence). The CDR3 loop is CASSLTGVSGNTIYF. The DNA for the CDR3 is TGTGCCAGCAGCTTGACGGGAGTTAGTGGAAACACCATATATTTT.

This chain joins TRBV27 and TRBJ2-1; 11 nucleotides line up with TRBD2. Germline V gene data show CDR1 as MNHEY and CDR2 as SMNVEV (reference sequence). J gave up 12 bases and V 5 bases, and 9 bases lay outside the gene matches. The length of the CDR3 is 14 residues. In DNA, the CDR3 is TGTGCCAGCAGTCCAATAGCGGGGGGGCGCGGGCAGTTCTTC. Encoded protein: CASSPIAGGRGQFF.

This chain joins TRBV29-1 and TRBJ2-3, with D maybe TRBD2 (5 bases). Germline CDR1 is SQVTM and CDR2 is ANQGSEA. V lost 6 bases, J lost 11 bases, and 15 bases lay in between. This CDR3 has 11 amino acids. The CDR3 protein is CSVEGLGKQYF. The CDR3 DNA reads TGCAGCGTCGAGGGCCTCGGGAAGCAGTATTTT.

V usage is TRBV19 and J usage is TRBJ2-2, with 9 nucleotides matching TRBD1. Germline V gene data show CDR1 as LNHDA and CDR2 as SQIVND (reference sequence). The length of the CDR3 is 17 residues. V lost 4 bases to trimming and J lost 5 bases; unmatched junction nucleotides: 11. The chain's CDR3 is CASSSGDRVARTGELFF. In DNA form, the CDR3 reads TGTGCCAGTAGTAGTGGGGACAGGGTTGCGAGAACCGGGGAGCTGTTTTTT.

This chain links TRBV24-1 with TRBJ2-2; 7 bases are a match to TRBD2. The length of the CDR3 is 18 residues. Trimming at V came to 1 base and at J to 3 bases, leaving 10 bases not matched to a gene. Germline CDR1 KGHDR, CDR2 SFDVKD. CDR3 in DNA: TGTGCCACCAGTGATTTCGCCGGGGGGATAGGAGACACCGGGGAGCTGTTTTTT. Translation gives CATSDFAGGIGDTGELFF.

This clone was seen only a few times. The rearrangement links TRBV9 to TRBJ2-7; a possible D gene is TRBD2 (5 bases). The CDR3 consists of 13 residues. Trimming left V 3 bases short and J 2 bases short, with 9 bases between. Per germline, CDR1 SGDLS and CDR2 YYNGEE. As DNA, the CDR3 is TGTGCCAGCAGCGGGACTGATGCCTACGAGCAGTACTTC. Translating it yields CASSGTDAYEQYF.

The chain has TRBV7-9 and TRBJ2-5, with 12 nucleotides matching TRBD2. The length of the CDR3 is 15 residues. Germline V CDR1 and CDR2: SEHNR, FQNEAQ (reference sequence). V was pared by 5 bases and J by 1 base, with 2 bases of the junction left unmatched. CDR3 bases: TGTGCCAGCAGCCGGACTAGCGGGGTCCAAGAGACCCAGTACTTC. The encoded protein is CASSRTSGVQETQYF.